The 10 T cell receptor beta chains reported below all come from one sample, sequenced in a study of T cells in Graves' hyperthyroidism and ophthalmopathy. TCR beta CDR3 regions were amplified from RNA transcripts. The TCR CDR3 first-round RT-PCR relied on the HTBI primer set. TCRdb reprocessed the multiplex PCR reads with MiXCR, giving one entry per CDR3 protein. The sample lists about half a million distinct CDR3 sequences, 15% to 20% occurring once. The sequenced sample consisted of blood. The origin of the receptors is a man in his forties with Graves' ophthalmopathy.

The sample holds many counts of this clonotype. The rearrangement uses TRBV11-1 and TRBJ2-2; D is unclear. V was pared by 4 bases and J by 6 bases, with 9 bases between. Germline V gene sequence: CDR1 SGHAT, CDR2 FQDESV (reference sequence). The CDR3 spans 13 residues. This chain's CDR3 is CASSSLPPGELFF. In DNA, the CDR3 is TGTGCCAGCAGCTCCTTGCCTCCCGGGGAGCTGTTTTTT.

As for this clonotype: One end of the junction varies from germline; a read error may be responsible. The CDR3 reads CSASPGRSSGNTTYF. For the CDR3, the DNA is TGCAGTGCTTCTCCGGGACGTAGCTCTGGAAACACCACATATTTT. This chain links TRBV20-1 with TRBJ1-3, with TRBD1 as a possible D gene (5 bases). The germline CDR1 and CDR2 sequences are DFQATT and SNEGSKA (reference sequence). The CDR3 length is 15 residues.

This clonotype appeared a few times. The V gene is TRBV20-1, the J gene TRBJ1-5; the D is unclear. V was cut by 3 bases and J by 4 bases, with 13 bases left in between. From germline, CDR1 is DFQATT and CDR2 SNEGSKA (reference sequence). The CDR3 length is 14 residues. Here the CDR3 DNA reads TGCAGTGCTAGGCGGGCGGCATTGAATCAGCCCCAGCATTTT. It is translated as CSARRAALNQPQHF.

The table lists this clonotype with many counts. V and J are TRBV11-2 and TRBJ2-3; no definite D call. The V end was cut by 1 base, the J end by 4 bases, with 3 bases between. CDR1 is SGHAT, CDR2 FQNNGV, per germline. The CDR3 has 12 residues. CDR3 sequence reads: CASSLVPDTQYF. The CDR3 DNA reads as TGTGCCAGCAGCTTAGTTCCAGATACGCAGTATTTT.

Remarks on this clonotype: This could be a read error, since a much larger clone is one nucleotide away. The V gene is TRBV7-6, the J gene TRBJ2-5; D gene ambiguous. The CDR3 runs to 12 residues. V dropped 4 bases and J dropped 5 bases, with 8 bases sitting between them. CDR1 and CDR2 from the germline V gene are SGHVS and FNYEAQ. CDR3: CASSSHRETQYF. CDR3 DNA sequence: TGTGCCAGCAGCTCCCATAGGGAGACCCAGTACTTC. The whole variable domain, filled in from reference TRBV7-6 and TRBJ2-5, reads GAGVSQSPRYKVTKRGQDVALRCDPISGHVSLYWYRQALGQGPEFLTYFNYEAQQDKSGLPNDRFSAERPEGSISTLTIQRTEQRDSAMYRCASSSHRETQYFGPGTRLLVL.

The V call is TRBV7-9, the J call TRBJ1-2; D possibly corresponds to TRBD1 (6 bases). The germline V gene has CDR1 SEHNR and CDR2 FQNEAQ (reference sequence). The CDR3 sequence is 16 residues long. The germline V and J ends were trimmed by 6 bases and 0 bases, with 17 bases remaining between them. CDR3 in amino acids: CASSAGAANTNYGYTF. The CDR3 DNA sequence: TGTGCCAGCAGTGCGGGGGCAGCGAATACTAACTATGGCTACACCTTC.

This clonotype came up many times. This chain links TRBV20-1 with TRBJ2-3; TRBD1 agrees at 8 bases. The CDR3 length is 15 residues. CDR1 is DFQATT, CDR2 SNEGSKA, per germline (reference sequence). V trimming: 3 bases; J trimming: 4 bases; junction bases outside the gene matches: 9. The CDR3 region has the DNA TGCAGTGCTAGGCAATTAGGACAGGGCCCAGATACGCAGTATTTT. The encoded protein is CSARQLGQGPDTQYF.

This clonotype was seen many times. The genes are TRBV7-2 and TRBJ1-2; no clear D gene. Germline loops: CDR1 SGHTA, CDR2 FQGNSA. This CDR3 region has 13 residues. V shed 0 bases and J shed 3 bases, with 5 bases lying between them. The DNA of the CDR3 is TGTGCCAGCAGCTTAGCTTCAGACTATGGCTACACCTTC. This gives the protein CASSLASDYGYTF. Full variable domain (remainder filled in from reference TRBV7-2 and TRBJ1-2): GAGVSQSPSNKVTEKGKDVELRCDPISGHTALYWYRQSLGQGLEFLIYFQGNSAPDKSGLPSDRFSAERTGGSVSTLTIQRTQQEDSAVYLCASSLASDYGYTFGSGTRLTVV.

This clonotype was observed a few times. The V and J genes are TRBV5-6 and TRBJ2-3; 15 bases agree with TRBD2. Germline V gives CDR1 SGHDT, CDR2 YYEEEE. The CDR3 runs 18 residues. The junction had 10 bases not matched to a gene; V was cut back by 4 bases and J by 4 bases. The CDR3 protein is CASSPLGLAGGASDTQYF. DNA for the CDR3: TGTGCCAGCAGCCCCTTGGGACTAGCGGGGGGCGCATCAGATACGCAGTATTTT.

In this sample, this clonotype turned up many times. The chain has TRBV5-1 and TRBJ2-1; 7 nucleotides align to TRBD2. V lost 3 bases to trimming and J lost 8 bases; unmatched junction nucleotides: 2. The CDR3 is 12 amino acids. Germline V gene data show CDR1 as SGHRS and CDR2 as YFSETQ. CDR3: CASSWGGDEQFF. In DNA, the CDR3 is TGCGCCAGCAGCTGGGGGGGGGATGAGCAGTTCTTC.